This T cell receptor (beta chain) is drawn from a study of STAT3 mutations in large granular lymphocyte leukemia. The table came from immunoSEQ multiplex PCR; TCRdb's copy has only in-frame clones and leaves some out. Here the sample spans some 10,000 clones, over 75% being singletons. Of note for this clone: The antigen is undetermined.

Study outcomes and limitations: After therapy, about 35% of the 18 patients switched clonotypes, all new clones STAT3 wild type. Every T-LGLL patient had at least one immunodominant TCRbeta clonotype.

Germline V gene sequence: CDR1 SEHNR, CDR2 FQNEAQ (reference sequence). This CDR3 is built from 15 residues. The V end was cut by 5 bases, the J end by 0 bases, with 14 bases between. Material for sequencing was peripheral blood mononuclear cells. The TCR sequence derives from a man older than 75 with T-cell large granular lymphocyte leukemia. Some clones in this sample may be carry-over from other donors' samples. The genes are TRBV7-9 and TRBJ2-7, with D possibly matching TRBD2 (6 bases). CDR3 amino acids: CASSPYGGSSYEQYF. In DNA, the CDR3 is TGTGCCAGCAGCCCCTATGGAGGGAGCTCCTACGAGCAGTACTTC.